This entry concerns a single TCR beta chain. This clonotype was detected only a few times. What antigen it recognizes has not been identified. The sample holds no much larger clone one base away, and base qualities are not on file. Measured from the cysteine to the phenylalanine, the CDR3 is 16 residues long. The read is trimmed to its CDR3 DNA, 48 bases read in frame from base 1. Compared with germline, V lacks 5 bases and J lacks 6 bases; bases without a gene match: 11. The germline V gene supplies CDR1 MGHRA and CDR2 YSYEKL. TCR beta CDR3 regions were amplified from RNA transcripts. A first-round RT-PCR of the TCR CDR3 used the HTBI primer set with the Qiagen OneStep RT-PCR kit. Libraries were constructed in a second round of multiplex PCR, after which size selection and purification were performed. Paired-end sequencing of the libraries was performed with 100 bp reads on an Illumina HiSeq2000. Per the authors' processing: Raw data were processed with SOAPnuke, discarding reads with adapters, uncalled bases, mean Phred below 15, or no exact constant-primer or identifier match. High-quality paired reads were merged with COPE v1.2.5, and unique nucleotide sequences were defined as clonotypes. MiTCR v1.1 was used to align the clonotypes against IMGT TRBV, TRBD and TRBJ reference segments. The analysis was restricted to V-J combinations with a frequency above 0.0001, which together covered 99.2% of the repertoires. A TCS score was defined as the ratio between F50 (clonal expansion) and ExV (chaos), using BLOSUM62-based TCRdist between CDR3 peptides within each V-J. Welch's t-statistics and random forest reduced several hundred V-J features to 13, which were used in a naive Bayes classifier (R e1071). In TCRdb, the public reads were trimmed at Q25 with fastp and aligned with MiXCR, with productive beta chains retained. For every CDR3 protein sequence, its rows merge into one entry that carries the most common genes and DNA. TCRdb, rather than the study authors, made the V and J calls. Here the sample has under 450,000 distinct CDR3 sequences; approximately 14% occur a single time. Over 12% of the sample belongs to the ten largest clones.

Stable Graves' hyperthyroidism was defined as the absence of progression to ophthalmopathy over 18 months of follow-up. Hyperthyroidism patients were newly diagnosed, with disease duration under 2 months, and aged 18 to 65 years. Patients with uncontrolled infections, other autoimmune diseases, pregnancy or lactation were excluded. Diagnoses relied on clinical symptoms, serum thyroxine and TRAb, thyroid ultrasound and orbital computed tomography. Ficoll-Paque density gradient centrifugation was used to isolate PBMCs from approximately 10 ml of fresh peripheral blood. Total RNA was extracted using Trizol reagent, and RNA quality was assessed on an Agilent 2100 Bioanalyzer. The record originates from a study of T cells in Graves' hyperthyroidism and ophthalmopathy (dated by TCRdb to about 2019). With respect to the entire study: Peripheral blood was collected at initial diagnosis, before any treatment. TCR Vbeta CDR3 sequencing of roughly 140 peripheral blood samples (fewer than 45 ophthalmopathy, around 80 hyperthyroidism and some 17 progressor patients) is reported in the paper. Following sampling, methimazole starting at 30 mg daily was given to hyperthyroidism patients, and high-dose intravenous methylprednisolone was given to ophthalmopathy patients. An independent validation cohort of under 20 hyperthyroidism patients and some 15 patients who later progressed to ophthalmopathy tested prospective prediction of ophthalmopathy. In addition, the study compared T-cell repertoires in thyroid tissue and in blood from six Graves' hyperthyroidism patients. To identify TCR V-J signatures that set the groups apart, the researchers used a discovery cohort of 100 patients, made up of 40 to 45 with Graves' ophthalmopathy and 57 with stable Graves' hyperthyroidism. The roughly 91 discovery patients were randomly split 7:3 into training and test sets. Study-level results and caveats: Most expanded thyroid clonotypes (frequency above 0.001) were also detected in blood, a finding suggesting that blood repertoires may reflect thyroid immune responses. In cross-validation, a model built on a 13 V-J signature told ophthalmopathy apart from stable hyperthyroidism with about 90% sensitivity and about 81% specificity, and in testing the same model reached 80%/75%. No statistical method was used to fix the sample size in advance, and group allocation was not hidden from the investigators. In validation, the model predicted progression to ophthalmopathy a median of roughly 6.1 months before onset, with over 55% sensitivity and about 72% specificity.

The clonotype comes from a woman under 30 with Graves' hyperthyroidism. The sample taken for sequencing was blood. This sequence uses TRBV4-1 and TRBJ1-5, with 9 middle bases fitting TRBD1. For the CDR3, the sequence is CASSFVTGGEGQPQHF. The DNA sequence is TGCGCCAGCAGCTTTGTGACAGGGGGGGAAGGTCAGCCCCAGCATTTT.